This T cell receptor (beta chain) came from a study of TET2 disruption in CD19-targeted CAR T cells (dated by TCRdb to the late 2010s). In the study overall: Sample numbers were set by the original clinical trial design and sample availability, with no additional inclusion criteria.

Findings and caveats that apply to the study as a whole: Conclusions about the patient's CAR T cells rested on extensive analysis of a single subject.

The label giving this sample's treatment or condition can be read as: autologous CTL019 cells: CD19 CAR with 4-1BB and CD3 zeta domains. TCR zeta and 4-1BB costimulatory signaling domains were built into the CD19 CAR. Leukapheresis was used to collect the T cells for CTL019 manufacturing from peripheral blood. The DNeasy Blood and Tissue Kit was used to extract genomic DNA from pre-infusion T cells, peripheral blood, or sorted post-infusion T cells. The immunoSEQ assay was used to perform TCR beta chain deep sequencing. From the authors' description of their analysis: Only productive TCR beta rearrangements were used to compute clonotype frequencies. TCRdb's version of the immuneACCESS table is confined to in-frame rearrangements and falls short of the full clone set. An unresolved V gene accounts for under half of the shortfall where checked; the remainder is of unknown origin. The DNA gave D and trimming, while V, J and clone size come from that table. The sample table on file contains 20,000 to 30,000 clones. The ten largest account for 1.5% to 2% of the sample.

The germline V end is reduced by 8 bases and the J end by 4 bases; junction bases left unmatched: 7. The CDR3 holds 15 amino acids from the cysteine to the phenylalanine. The 36 bases shown cover part of the CDR3, and their frame starts at base 1. From the germline V gene, CDR1 is SGHTA and CDR2 is FQGNSA. In regard to this clone: Its binding antigen is unknown. With the read ending 3 residues before the CDR3 end, the germline J gene is used to fill in that end.

The input for sequencing was CD8- CAR+ T cells sorted from cultured blood T cells, taken for CD19 CAR T cell therapy. This specimen's cell subset or site label, interpreted: CD8-negative CAR-positive T cells from the infusion product. The V and J segments used are TRBV7-2 and TRBJ1-4; the central 10 bases match TRBD1. The TCR originated in an older man with chronic lymphocytic leukemia. The DNA read from the CDR3 is TGTGCCAGCGCCTCGGGACAGGGGCTTAATGAAAAA. This is translated as CASASGQGLNEK. The full CDR3 protein reads CASASGQGLNEKLFF. Reference TRBV7-2 and TRBJ1-4 proteins supply the regions before and after the CDR3; the full variable domain is: GAGVSQSPSNKVTEKGKDVELRCDPISGHTALYWYRQSLGQGLEFLIYFQGNSAPDKSGLPSDRFSAERTGGSVSTLTIQRTQQEDSAVYLCASASGQGLNEKLFFGSGTQLSVL.